The rows below give T cell receptor beta chains drawn from one sample of a study of control samples from healthy donors and cancer patients. Repertoires were generated with immunoSEQ multiplex PCR, while TCRdb's copy carries only in-frame clones and drops some. The table includes around 170,000 clones, approximately 94% detected once. Input material: blood. These receptors came from a man aged 25 to 40 in good health. CDR3s include the opening cysteine and the closing phenylalanine or tryptophan. A D gene is named only where the DNA matches it firmly. Size is omitted from some rows. Given values are once, few, many or a class for expanded clones.

>.|TRBV27|TRBJ1-5|TRBD1
TGTGCCAGCAGTCTGTCCACCGGGACAGCTGGCAATCAGCCCCAGCATTTT
CASSLSTGTAGNQPQHF
>.|TRBV18|TRBJ2-7|.
TGTGCCAGCTCACCCGTAGGGACCGGACGCGAGCAGTACTTC
CASSPVGTGREQYF
>.|TRBV4-3|TRBJ1-2|.
TGCGCCAGCAGCCAGGGGCCAGATGCCTACTATGGCTACACCTTC
CASSQGPDAYYGYTF
>.|TRBV3-1/TRBV3-2|TRBJ1-2|.
TGTGCCAGCAGCCAAGATGCCAGGTCTAACTATGGCTACACCTTC
CASSQDARSNYGYTF
>.|TRBV2|TRBJ1-6|.
TGTGCCAGTAGACGGGATAATTCACCCCTCCACTTT
CASRRDNSPLHF
>.|TRBV6-1|TRBJ1-5|.
TGTGCCAGCAGTGAAGGGTGGGGCCAGCCCCAGCATTTT
CASSEGWGQPQHF
>once|TRBV6-2/TRBV6-3|TRBJ2-2|.
TGTGCCAGCAGTTACCGACCGGGGCCCGGGGAGCTGTTTTTT
CASSYRPGPGELFF
>.|TRBV19|TRBJ1-2|.
TGTGCCAGTAGGTCCTACACCGCTAACTATGGCTACACCTTC
CASRSYTANYGYTF
>.|TRBV10-3|TRBJ2-3|TRBD2
TGTGCCATCAGTGAATCGGGACGGGGGGGCAAAGATACGCAGTATTTT
CAISESGRGGKDTQYF
>.|TRBV4-1|TRBJ2-1|TRBD2
TGCGCCAGCAGCCCTATAGCGGGAGGGCCCTACAATGAGCAGTTCTTC
CASSPIAGGPYNEQFF
>.|TRBV5-4|TRBJ1-1|.
TGTGCCAGCGCGGGAGGGGAATTCTTT
CASAGGEFF
>.|TRBV6-2/TRBV6-3|TRBJ1-5|.
TGTGCCAGCAGTATCACAAAGAGCAATCAGCCCCAGCATTTT
CASSITKSNQPQHF
>once|TRBV6-5|TRBJ1-1|.
TGTGCCAGCAGTTCGGGGGGGCCGGCCACTGAAGCTTTCTTT
CASSSGGPATEAFF
>.|TRBV10-2|TRBJ2-1|.
TGCGCCAGCTGCCGGGACTCCGCCTACAATGAGCAGTTCTTC
CASCRDSAYNEQFF
>.|TRBV30|TRBJ1-1|.
TGTGCCTGGAGTGTTTTAGGGAACACTGAAGCTTTCTTT
CAWSVLGNTEAFF
>.|TRBV6-6|TRBJ1-5|.
TGTGCCAGCAGTTACCGTGGGAATCAGCCCCAGCATTTT
CASSYRGNQPQHF
>.|TRBV5-4|TRBJ2-3|.
TGTGCCAGCAGCTCCCGGACCAGGGGTCCAGATACGCAGTATTTT
CASSSRTRGPDTQYF
>.|TRBV7-9|TRBJ1-6|.
TGTGCCAGCAGCCTACCCGGGACGGGGGATAATTCACCCCTCCACTTT
CASSLPGTGDNSPLHF
>.|TRBV27|TRBJ1-2|.
TGTGCCAGCAGTTTCTCAAGGGTTTGGGCGGGAGGCTACACCTTC
CASSFSRVWAGGYTF
>.|TRBV5-1|TRBJ2-7|.
TGCGCCAGCAGCGCAGGACGGGCCTACGAGCAGTACTTC
CASSAGRAYEQYF
>.|TRBV9|TRBJ1-6|TRBD1
TGTGCCAGCAGCCCTGGAGGGGGCTCTAATTCACCCCTCCACTTT
CASSPGGGSNSPLHF
>.|TRBV19|TRBJ2-5|TRBD1
TGTGCCAGTACCGAAGGACAGGGGGCGGCTCAAGAGACCCAGTACTTC
CASTEGQGAAQETQYF
>.|TRBV30|TRBJ2-1|TRBD2
TGTGCCTGGAGTGTACGTGGGGGGGCCTACAATGAGCAGTTCTTC
CAWSVRGGAYNEQFF
>.|TRBV5-1|TRBJ2-1|TRBD2
TGCGCCAGCAGCTTGGATACGGGGGGCAATGAGCAGTTCTTC
CASSLDTGGNEQFF
>.|TRBV6-1|TRBJ1-4|.
TGTGCCAGCAGTGCGACGGCAGGGTCAACTAATGAAAAACTGTTTTTT
CASSATAGSTNEKLFF
>.|TRBV5-6|TRBJ1-1|.
TGTGCCAGCAGCCGACGGATTACGAACACTGAAGCTTTCTTT
CASSRRITNTEAFF
>.|TRBV27|TRBJ2-7|.
TGTGCCAGCAGTTTCGGGGCTACCTACGAGCAGTACTTC
CASSFGATYEQYF
>.|TRBV24-1|TRBJ2-7|TRBD1
TGTGCCACCAGTGCCTCGCCCGGGACAGGGCGTTACGAGCAGTACTTC
CATSASPGTGRYEQYF
>.|TRBV5-1|TRBJ2-2|TRBD2
TGCGCCAGCAGCTTGGGTTGCGGGGGGCGCGGTACCGGGGAGCTGTTTTTT
CASSLGCGGRGTGELFF
>.|TRBV6-2/TRBV6-3|TRBJ1-1|.
TGTGCCAGCAGTTACCCAGCTTCAAACACTGAAGCTTTCTTT
CASSYPASNTEAFF
>.|TRBV2|TRBJ1-2|.
TGTGCCAGCAGTGAATTTGACGCGGGCTATGGCTACACCTTC
CASSEFDAGYGYTF
>.|TRBV19|TRBJ2-1|.
TGTGCCAGTCAAAGGGGCCCCAGCTCCTACAATGAGCAGTTCTTC
CASQRGPSSYNEQFF
>once|TRBV4-1|TRBJ1-6|.
TGCGCCAGCAGCCAAGGACTTAGGGATTCACCCCTCCACTTT
CASSQGLRDSPLHF
>.|TRBV28|TRBJ2-3|TRBD2
TGTGCCAGCAGTCCGGGGACTAGCGGCACAGATACGCAGTATTTT
CASSPGTSGTDTQYF
>.|TRBV6-5|TRBJ1-1|.
TGTGCCAGCAGTCGTCCTCTCGTTGAAGCTTTCTTT
CASSRPLVEAFF
>.|TRBV5-6|TRBJ2-2|.
TGTGCCAGCAGCGGTATCTACACCGGGGAGCTGTTTTTT
CASSGIYTGELFF